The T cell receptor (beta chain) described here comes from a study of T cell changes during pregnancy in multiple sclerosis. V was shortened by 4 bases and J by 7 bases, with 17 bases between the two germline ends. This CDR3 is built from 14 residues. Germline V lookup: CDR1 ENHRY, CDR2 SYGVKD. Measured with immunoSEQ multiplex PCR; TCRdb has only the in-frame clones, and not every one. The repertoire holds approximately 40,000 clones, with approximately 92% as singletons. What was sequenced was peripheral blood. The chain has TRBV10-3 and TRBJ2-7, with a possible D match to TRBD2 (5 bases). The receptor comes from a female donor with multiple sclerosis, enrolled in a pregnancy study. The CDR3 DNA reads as TGTGCCATCAGTGGCAACCGGGCCCCGGGAGAGCAGTACTTC. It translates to CAISGNRAPGEQYF.